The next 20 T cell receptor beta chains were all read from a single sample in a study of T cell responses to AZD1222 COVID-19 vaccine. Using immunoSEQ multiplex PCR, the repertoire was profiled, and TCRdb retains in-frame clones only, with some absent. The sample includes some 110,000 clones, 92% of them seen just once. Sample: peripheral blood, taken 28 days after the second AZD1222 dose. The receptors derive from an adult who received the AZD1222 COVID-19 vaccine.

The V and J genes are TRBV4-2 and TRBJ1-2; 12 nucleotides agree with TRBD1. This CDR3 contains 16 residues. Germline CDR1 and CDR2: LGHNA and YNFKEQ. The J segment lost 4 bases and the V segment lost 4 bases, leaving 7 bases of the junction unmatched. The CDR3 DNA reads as TGTGCCAGCAGCCCGAAACCGGGACAGGGGGCCTATGGCTACACCTTC. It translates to CASSPKPGQGAYGYTF.

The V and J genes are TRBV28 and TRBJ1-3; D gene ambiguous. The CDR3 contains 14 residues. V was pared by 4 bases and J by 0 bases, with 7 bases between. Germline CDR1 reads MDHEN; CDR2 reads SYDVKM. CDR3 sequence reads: CASSWVDSGNTIYF. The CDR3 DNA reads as TGTGCCAGCAGTTGGGTGGACTCTGGAAACACCATATATTTT.

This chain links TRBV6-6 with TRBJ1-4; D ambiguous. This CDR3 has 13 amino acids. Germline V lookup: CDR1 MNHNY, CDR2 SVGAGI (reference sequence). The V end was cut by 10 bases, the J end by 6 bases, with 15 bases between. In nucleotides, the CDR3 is TGTGCCACCGGAGAGGACGGGTATGAAAAACTGTTTTTT. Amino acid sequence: CATGEDGYEKLFF.

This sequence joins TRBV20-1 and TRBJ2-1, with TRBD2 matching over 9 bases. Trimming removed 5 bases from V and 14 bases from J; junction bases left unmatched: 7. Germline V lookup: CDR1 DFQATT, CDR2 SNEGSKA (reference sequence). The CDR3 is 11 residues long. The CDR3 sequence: CSAGLAFKEFF. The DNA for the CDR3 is TGCAGTGCTGGACTAGCGTTTAAGGAGTTCTTC.

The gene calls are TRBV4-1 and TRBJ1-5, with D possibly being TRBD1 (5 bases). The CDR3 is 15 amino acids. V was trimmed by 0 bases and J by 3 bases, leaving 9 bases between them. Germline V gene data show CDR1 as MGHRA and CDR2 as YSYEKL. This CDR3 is CASSQDGTFNQPQHF. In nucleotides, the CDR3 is TGCGCCAGCAGCCAAGATGGGACCTTCAATCAGCCCCAGCATTTT.

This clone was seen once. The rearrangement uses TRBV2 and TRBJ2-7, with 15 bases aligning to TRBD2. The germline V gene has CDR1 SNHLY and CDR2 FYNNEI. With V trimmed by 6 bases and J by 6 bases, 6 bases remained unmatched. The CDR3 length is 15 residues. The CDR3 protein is CASRPGTSGRSEQYF. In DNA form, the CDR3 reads TGTGCCAGCAGGCCCGGGACTAGCGGGAGGAGCGAGCAGTACTTC. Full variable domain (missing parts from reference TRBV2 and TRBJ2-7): EPEVTQTPSHQVTQMGQEVILRCVPISNHLYFYWYRQILGQKVEFLVSFYNNEISEKSEIFDDQFSVERPDGSNFTLKIRSTKLEDSAMYFCASRPGTSGRSEQYFGPGTRLTVT.

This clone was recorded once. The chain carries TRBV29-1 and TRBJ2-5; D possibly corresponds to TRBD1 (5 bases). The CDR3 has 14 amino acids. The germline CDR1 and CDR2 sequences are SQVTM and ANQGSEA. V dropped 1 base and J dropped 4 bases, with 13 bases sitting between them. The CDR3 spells CSVEVPGFGETQYF. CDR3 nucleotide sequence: TGCAGCGTTGAAGTCCCAGGGTTTGGAGAGACCCAGTACTTC. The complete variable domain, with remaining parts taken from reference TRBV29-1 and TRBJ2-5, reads SAVISQKPSRDICQRGTSLTIQCQVDSQVTMMFWYRQQPGQSLTLIATANQGSEATYESGFVIDKFPISRPNLTFSTLTVSNMSPEDSSIYLCSVEVPGFGETQYFGPGTRLLVL.

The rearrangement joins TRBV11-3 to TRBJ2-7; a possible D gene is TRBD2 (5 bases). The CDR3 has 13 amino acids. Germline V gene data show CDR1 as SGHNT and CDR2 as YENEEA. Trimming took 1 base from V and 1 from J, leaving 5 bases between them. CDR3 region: CASSLGGSYEQYF. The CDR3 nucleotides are TGTGCCAGCAGCTTAGGAGGGTCCTACGAGCAGTACTTC.

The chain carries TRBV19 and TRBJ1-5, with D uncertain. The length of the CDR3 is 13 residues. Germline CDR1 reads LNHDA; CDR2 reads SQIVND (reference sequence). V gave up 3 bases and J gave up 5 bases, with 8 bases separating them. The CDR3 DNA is TGTGCCAGTAGTATGGTAACTTATCAGCCCCAGCATTTT. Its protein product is CASSMVTYQPQHF.

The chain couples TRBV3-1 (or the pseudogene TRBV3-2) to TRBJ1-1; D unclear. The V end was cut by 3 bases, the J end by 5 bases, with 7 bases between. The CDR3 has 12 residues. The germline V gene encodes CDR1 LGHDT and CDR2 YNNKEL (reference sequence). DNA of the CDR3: TGTGCCAGCAGCCAGTATGGGACTGAAGCTTTCTTT. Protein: CASSQYGTEAFF.

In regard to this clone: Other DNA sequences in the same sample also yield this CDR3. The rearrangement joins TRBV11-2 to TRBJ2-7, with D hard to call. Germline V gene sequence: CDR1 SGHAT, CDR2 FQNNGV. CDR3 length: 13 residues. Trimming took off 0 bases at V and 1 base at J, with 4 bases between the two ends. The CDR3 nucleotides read TGTGCCAGCAGCTTAGAGGTATCCTACGAGCAGTACTTC. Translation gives CASSLEVSYEQYF.

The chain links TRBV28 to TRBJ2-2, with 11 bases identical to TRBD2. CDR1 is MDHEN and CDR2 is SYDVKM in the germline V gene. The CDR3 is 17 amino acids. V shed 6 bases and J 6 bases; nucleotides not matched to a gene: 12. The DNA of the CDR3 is TGTGCCAGCAGCAAACCCCCTAGCGGGAGGTGGGCCGGGGAGCTGTTTTTT. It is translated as CASSKPPSGRWAGELFF.

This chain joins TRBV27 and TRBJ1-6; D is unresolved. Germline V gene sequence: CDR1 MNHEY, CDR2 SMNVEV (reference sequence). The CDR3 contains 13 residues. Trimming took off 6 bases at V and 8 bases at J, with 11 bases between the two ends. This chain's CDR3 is CASSRNWDSPLHF. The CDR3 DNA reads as TGTGCCAGCAGCCGGAATTGGGATTCACCCCTCCACTTT.

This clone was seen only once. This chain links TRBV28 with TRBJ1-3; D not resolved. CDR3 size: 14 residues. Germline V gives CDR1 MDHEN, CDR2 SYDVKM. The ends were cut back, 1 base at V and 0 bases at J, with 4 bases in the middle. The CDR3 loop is CASSLSNSGNTIYF. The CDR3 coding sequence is TGTGCCAGCAGTTTATCTAACTCTGGAAACACCATATATTTT.

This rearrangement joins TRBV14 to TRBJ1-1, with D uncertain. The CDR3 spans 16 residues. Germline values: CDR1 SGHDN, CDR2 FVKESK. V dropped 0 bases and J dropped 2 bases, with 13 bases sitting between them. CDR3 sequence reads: CASSQDLYTENTEAFF. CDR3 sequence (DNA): TGTGCCAGCAGCCAAGATTTATACACGGAAAACACTGAAGCTTTCTTT. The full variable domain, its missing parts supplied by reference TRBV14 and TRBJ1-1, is EAGVTQFPSHSVIEKGQTVTLRCDPISGHDNLYWYRRVMGKEIKFLLHFVKESKQDESGMPNNRFLAERTGGTYSTLKVQPAELEDSGVYFCASSQDLYTENTEAFFGQGTRLTVV.

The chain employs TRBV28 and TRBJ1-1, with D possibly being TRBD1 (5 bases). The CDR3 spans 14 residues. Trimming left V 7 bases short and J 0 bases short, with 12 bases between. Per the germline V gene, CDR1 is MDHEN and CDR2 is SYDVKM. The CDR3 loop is CASKEAGMNTEAFF. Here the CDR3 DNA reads TGTGCCAGCAAGGAGGCAGGGATGAACACTGAAGCTTTCTTT.

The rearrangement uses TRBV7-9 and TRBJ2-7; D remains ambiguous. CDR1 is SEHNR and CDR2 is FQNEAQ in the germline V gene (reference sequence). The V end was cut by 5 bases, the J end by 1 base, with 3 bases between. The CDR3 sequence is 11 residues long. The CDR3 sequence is CASSRSYEQYF. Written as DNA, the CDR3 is TGTGCCAGCAGCCGGTCCTACGAGCAGTACTTC. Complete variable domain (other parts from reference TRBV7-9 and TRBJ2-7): DTGVSQNPRHKITKRGQNVTFRCDPISEHNRLYWYRQTLGQGPEFLTYFQNEAQLEKSRLLSDRFSAERPKGSFSTLEIQRTEQGDSAMYLCASSRSYEQYFGPGTRLTVT.

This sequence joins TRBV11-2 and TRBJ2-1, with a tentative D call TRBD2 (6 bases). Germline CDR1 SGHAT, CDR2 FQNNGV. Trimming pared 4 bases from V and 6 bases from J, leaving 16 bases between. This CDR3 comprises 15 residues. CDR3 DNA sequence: TGTGCCAGCAGCTCACTTCGGGGGAGTCCCAATGAGCAGTTCTTC. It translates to CASSSLRGSPNEQFF.

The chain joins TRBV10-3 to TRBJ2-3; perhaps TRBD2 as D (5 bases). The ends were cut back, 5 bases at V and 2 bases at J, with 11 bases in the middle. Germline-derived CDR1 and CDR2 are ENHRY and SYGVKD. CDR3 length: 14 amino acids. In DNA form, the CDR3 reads TGTGCCATCAGTTTTGAGGGATTCACAGATACGCAGTATTTT. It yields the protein CAISFEGFTDTQYF.

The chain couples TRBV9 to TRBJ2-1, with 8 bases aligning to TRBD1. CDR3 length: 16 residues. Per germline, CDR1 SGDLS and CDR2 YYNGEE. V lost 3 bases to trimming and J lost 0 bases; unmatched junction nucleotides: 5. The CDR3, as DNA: TGTGCCAGCAGCGCGACAGGGGCTAGCTCCTACAATGAGCAGTTCTTC. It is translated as CASSATGASSYNEQFF.